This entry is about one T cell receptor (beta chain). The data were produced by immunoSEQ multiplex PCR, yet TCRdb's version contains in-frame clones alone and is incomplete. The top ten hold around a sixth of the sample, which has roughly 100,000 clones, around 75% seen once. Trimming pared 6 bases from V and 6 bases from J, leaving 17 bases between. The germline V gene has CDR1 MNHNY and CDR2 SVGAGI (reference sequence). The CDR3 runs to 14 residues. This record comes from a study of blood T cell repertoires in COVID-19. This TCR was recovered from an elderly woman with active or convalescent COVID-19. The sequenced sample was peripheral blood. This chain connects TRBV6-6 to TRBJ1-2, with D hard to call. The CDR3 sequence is CASREQGGAHGYTF. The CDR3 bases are TGTGCCAGCAGGGAGCAAGGAGGAGCCCATGGCTACACCTTC.